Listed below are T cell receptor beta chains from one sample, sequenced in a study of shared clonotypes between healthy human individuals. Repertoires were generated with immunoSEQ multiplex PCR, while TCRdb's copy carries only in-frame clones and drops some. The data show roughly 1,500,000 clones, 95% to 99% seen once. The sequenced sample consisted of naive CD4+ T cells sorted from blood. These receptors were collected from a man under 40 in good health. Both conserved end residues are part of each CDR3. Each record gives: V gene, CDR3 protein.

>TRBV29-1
CSVASGLPTGELFF
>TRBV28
CASRRLAGGNTEAFF
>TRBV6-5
CASSVGLAGVGFF
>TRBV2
CASSRGRETQYF
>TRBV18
CASSPPGTSSNTEAFF
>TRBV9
CASSVGGLGNQETQYF
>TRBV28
CASSSRSEQFF
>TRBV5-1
CASSLVGSTDTQYF
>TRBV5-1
CASSLPGYNEQFF
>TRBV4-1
CASSQVGLTDTQYF
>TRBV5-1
CASSRWTDHNEQFF
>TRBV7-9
CASTWTTTNEKLFF
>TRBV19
CASSIGNQPQHF
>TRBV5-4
CASSSKDRIETGELFF
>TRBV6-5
CASSSPDRSYEQYF
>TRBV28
CASRTSPQYEQYF
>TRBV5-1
CASSLVAGGWSTEAFF
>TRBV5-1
CASSFFTSGSHEQYF
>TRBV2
CASSEEESTEAFF
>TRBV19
CASSMGRSSGNTIYF
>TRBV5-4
CASSPRSSYNEQFF
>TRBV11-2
CASSRDRVTDTQYF
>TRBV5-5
CASSGVGQGLYEQYF
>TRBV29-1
CSGGTVTDTQYF
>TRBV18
CASSARPGQPYEQYF
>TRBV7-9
CAQREGDYGYTF
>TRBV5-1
CASSFMVTGTEAFF
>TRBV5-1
CASSLTGLNTEAFF
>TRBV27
CASSSSGLASIYNEQFF
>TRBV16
CASSPRGEQFF
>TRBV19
CASSRGPNTEAFF
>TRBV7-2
CASSLILGGKTEAFF